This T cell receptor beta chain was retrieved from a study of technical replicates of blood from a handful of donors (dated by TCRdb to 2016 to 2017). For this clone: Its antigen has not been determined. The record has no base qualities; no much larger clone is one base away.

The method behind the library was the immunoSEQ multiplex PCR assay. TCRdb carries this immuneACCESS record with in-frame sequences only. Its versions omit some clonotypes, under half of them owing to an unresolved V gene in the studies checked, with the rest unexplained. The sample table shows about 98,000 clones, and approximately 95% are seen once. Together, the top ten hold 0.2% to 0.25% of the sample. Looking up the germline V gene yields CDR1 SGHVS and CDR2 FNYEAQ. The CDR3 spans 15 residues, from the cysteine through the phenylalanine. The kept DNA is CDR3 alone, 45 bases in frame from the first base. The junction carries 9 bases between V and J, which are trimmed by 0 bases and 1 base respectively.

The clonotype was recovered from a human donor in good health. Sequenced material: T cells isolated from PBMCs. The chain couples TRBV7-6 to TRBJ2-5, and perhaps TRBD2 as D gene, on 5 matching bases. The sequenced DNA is TGTGCCAGCAGCTTAGCAGGACTGATCCAAGAGACCCAGTACTTC. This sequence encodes CASSLAGLIQETQYF.